These 11 T cell receptor beta chains were all obtained from the same sample, sequenced in a study of blood T cell repertoires in COVID-19. The data were produced by immunoSEQ multiplex PCR, yet TCRdb's version contains in-frame clones alone and is incomplete. The table has a few hundred thousand clones, about four fifths seen once; the top ten hold over 4.5%. Sequencing was done on a sample of PBMCs or T cells enriched from blood (not recorded which). These receptors originate from a woman in her forties or fifties who had recovered from COVID-19.

The gene calls are TRBV5-4 and TRBJ2-3, with a possible D match to TRBD1 (6 bases). Looked up from germline, CDR1 is SGHNT and CDR2 is YYREEE (reference sequence). V was pared by 4 bases and J by 5 bases, with 20 bases between. The CDR3 spans 16 residues. CDR3 nucleotide sequence: TGTGCCAGCAGCCTCCAAGGGGCAGGGGCGAGAGATACGCAGTATTTT. Translation: CASSLQGAGARDTQYF.

The chain joins TRBV3-1 (or the pseudogene TRBV3-2) to TRBJ2-5; D is perhaps TRBD1 (6 bases). Trimming cost V 4 bases and J 1 base, with 16 bases left between them. Germline values: CDR1 LGHDT, CDR2 YNNKEL (reference sequence). The CDR3 is 16 residues long. The CDR3 spells CASSPYRVGGQETQYF. The DNA for the CDR3 is TGTGCCAGCAGCCCGTACAGGGTTGGGGGCCAAGAGACCCAGTACTTC.

This clone was counted a few times. This rearrangement joins TRBV30 to TRBJ2-7; TRBD2 matches 9 bases. The trim removed 4 bases at V and 5 bases at J, leaving 12 bases unmatched. The CDR3 consists of 15 residues. Germline V gives CDR1 GTSNPN, CDR2 SVGIG (reference sequence). The CDR3 nucleotides are TGTGCCTGGATTAGAGCGGGAGGCTTTCGGGACGAGCAGTACTTC. Translating it yields CAWIRAGGFRDEQYF. The entire variable domain, with the rest obtained from reference TRBV30 and TRBJ2-7, is as follows: SQTIHQWPATLVQPVGSPLSLECTVEGTSNPNLYWYRQAAGRGLQLLFYSVGIGQISSEVPQNLSASRPQDRQFILSSKKLLLSDSGFYLCAWIRAGGFRDEQYFGPGTRLTVT.

V and J are TRBV30 and TRBJ1-5; D is unresolved. Germline values: CDR1 GTSNPN, CDR2 SVGIG (reference sequence). Trimming shortened V by 0 bases and J by 4 bases, and 7 bases separated the two germline ends. The CDR3 runs 13 residues. The CDR3 region has the DNA TGTGCCTGGAGTGTGGCGAGGAATCAGCCCCAGCATTTT. Translation gives CAWSVARNQPQHF.

This chain joins TRBV2 and TRBJ2-7; no clear D. V lost 4 bases and J lost 2, with 15 bases in between. The CDR3 is made up of 15 amino acids. Germline loops: CDR1 SNHLY, CDR2 FYNNEI. The chain's CDR3 is CASSAAGPPTYEQYF. The CDR3 DNA reads TGTGCCAGCAGTGCCGCAGGCCCTCCTACCTACGAGCAGTACTTC. The full variable domain, in which reference TRBV2 and TRBJ2-7 provide the parts outside the CDR3, is EPEVTQTPSHQVTQMGQEVILRCVPISNHLYFYWYRQILGQKVEFLVSFYNNEISEKSEIFDDQFSVERPDGSNFTLKIRSTKLEDSAMYFCASSAAGPPTYEQYFGPGTRLTVT.

The rearrangement joins TRBV5-6 to TRBJ2-7, with TRBD1 matching over 9 bases. Trimming removed 4 bases from V and 7 bases from J; junction bases left unmatched: 12. This CDR3 has 15 residues. The germline CDR1 and CDR2 sequences are SGHDT and YYEEEE. The CDR3: CASSRIWTGADEQYF. CDR3 coding DNA: TGTGCCAGCAGCCGGATTTGGACAGGGGCGGATGAGCAGTACTTC.

The chain uses TRBV6-1 and TRBJ1-2, with D maybe TRBD1 (6 bases). CDR3 length: 14 residues. Trimming removed 2 bases from V and 3 bases from J, with 10 bases in between. Germline V lookup: CDR1 MNHNS, CDR2 SASEGT. The CDR3 nucleotides read TGTGCCAGCAGTGAATATCAGGGGCACTATGGCTACACCTTC. Encoded protein: CASSEYQGHYGYTF.

This clone came up many times. The V and J genes are TRBV5-1 and TRBJ2-7; a possible D gene is TRBD1 (6 bases). V was clipped by 0 bases and J by 5 bases, with 15 bases between them. Per germline, CDR1 SGHRS and CDR2 YFSETQ. This CDR3 region has 15 residues. The CDR3 sequence: CASSLGQVLRNEQYF. DNA for the CDR3: TGCGCCAGCAGCTTGGGACAGGTCCTTCGCAACGAGCAGTACTTC.

The chain employs TRBV11-2 and TRBJ2-7, with a possible D match to TRBD1 (5 bases). Trimming took off 0 bases at V and 1 base at J, with 10 bases between the two ends. The CDR3 is made up of 15 amino acids. Germline V gives CDR1 SGHAT, CDR2 FQNNGV. The CDR3 spells CASSLDGAGSYEQYF. CDR3 nucleotide sequence: TGTGCCAGCAGCTTAGATGGAGCAGGGTCCTACGAGCAGTACTTC.

The V gene is TRBV4-1, the J gene TRBJ1-1; D is ambiguous. The germline V and J ends were trimmed by 0 bases and 2 bases, with 22 bases remaining between them. The CDR3 runs 19 residues. Germline CDR1 reads MGHRA; CDR2 reads YSYEKL. Here the CDR3 DNA reads TGCGCCAGCAGCCAAGATTGGGCCGGCAATACACCTAAAAACACTGAAGCTTTCTTT. The encoded protein is CASSQDWAGNTPKNTEAFF.

The J gene is TRBJ1-1, the V gene TRBV11-2; D is ambiguous. This CDR3 region has 13 residues. The V and J ends lost 5 bases and 10 bases respectively, with 17 bases between them. Germline assignment: CDR1 SGHAT and CDR2 FQNNGV. The CDR3, as DNA: TGTGCCAGCAGCCCAGCGGGCTTCTCGGGAGCTTTCTTT. As protein: CASSPAGFSGAFF.